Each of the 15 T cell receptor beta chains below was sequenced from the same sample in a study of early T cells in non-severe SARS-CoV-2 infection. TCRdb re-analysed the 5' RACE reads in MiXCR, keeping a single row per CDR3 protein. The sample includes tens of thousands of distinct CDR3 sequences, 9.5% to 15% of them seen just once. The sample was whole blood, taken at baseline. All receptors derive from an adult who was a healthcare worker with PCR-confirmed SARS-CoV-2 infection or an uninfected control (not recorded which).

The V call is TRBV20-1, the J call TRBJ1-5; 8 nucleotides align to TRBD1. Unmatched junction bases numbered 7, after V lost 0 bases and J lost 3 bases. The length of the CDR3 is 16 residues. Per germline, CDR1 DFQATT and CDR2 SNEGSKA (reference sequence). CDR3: CSARDQGTGTNQPQHF. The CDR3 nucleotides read TGCAGTGCTAGAGATCAGGGGACAGGAACCAATCAGCCCCAGCATTTT.

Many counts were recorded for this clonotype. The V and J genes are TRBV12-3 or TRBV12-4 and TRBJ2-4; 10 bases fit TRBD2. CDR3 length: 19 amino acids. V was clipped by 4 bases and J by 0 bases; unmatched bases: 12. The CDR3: CASSYMASGGPKAKNIQYF. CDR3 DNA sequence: TGTGCCAGCAGTTATATGGCTAGCGGGGGTCCTAAAGCCAAAAACATTCAGTACTTC.

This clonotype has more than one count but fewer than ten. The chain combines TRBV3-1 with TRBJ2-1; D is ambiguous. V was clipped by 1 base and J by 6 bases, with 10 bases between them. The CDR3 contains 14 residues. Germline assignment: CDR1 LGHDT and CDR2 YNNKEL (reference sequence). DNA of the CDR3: TGTGCCAGCAGCCAAGGTCCTAGTCTCAATGAGCAGTTCTTC. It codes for CASSQGPSLNEQFF.

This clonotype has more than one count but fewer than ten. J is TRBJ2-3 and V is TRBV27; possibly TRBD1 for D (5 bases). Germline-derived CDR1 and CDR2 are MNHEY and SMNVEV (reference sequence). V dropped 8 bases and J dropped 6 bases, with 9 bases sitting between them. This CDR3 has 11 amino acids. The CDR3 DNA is TGTGCCAGCGAGAAGGGGGATACGCAGTATTTT. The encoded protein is CASEKGDTQYF.

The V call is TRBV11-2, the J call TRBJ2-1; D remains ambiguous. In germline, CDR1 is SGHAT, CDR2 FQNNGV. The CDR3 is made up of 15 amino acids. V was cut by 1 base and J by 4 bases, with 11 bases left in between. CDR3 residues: CASSLVALAYNEQFF. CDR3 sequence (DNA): TGTGCCAGCAGCTTAGTGGCCCTCGCTTACAATGAGCAGTTCTTC.

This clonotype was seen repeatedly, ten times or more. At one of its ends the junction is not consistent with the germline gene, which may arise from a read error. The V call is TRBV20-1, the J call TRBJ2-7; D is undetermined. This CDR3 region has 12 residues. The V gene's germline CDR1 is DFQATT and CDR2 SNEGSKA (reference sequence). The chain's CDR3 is CGVLSYGYEQYF. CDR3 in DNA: TGTGGGGTACTCTCGTACGGGTACGAGCAGTACTTC.

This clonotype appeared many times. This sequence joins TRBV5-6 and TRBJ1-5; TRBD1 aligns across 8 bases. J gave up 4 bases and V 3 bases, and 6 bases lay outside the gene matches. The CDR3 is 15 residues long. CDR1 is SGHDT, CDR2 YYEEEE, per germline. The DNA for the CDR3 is TGTGCCAGCAGCTACTCGGACAGGGAGAATCAGCCCCAGCATTTT. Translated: CASSYSDRENQPQHF. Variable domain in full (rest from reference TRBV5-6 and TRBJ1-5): DAGVTQSPTHLIKTRGQQVTLRCSPKSGHDTVSWYQQALGQGPQFIFQYYEEEERQRGNFPDRFSGHQFPNYSSELNVNALLLGDSALYLCASSYSDRENQPQHFGDGTRLSIL.

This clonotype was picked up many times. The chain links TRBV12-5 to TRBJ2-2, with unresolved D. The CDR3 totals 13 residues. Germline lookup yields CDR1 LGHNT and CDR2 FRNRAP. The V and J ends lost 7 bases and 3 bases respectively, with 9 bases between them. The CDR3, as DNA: TGTGCTAGTGCCCTGGTAGACACCGGGGAGCTGTTTTTT. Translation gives CASALVDTGELFF. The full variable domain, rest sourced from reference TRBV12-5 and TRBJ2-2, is DARVTQTPRHKVTEMGQEVTMRCQPILGHNTVFWYRQTMMQGLELLAYFRNRAPLDDSGMPKDRFSAEMPDATLATLKIQPSEPRDSAVYFCASALVDTGELFFGEGSRLTVL.

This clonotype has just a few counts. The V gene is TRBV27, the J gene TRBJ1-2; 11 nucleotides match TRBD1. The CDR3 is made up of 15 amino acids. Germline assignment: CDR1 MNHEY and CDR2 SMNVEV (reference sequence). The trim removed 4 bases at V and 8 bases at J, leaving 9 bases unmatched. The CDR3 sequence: CASSSGTGGAGGYTF. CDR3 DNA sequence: TGTGCCAGCAGTTCCGGGACAGGGGGAGCGGGCGGCTACACCTTC.

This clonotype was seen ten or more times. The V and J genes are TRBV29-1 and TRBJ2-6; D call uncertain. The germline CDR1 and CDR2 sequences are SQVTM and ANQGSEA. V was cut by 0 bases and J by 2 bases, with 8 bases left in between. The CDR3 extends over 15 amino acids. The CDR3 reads CSVEEERPGANVLTF. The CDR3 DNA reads TGCAGCGTTGAAGAAGAACGCCCTGGGGCCAACGTCCTGACTTTC.

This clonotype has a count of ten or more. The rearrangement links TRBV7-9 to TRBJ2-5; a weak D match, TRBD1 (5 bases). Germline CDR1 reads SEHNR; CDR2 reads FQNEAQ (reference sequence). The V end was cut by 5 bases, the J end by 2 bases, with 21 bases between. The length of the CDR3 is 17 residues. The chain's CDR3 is CASSITTPRAGQETQYF. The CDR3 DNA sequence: TGTGCCAGCAGCATTACAACGCCCAGGGCCGGTCAAGAGACCCAGTACTTC.

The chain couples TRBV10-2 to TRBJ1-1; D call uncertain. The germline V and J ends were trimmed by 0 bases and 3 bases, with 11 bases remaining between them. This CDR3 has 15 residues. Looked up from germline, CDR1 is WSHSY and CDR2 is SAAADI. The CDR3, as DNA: TGCGCCAGCAGTGAGTCGAACTTGTGGGACACTGAAGCTTTCTTT. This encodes CASSESNLWDTEAFF.

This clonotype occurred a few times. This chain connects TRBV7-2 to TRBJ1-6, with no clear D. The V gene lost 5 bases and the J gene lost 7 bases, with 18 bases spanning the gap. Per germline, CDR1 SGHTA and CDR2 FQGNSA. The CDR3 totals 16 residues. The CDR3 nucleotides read TGTGCCAGCAGCCCTAGATCAGTGAATTCCAATTCACCCCTCCACTTT. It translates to CASSPRSVNSNSPLHF.

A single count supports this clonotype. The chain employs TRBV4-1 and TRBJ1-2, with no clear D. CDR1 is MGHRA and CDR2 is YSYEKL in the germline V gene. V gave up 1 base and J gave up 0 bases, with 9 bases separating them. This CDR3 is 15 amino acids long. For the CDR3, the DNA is TGCGCCAGCAGCCAAGGCCACGGTGCTAACTATGGCTACACCTTC. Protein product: CASSQGHGANYGYTF.

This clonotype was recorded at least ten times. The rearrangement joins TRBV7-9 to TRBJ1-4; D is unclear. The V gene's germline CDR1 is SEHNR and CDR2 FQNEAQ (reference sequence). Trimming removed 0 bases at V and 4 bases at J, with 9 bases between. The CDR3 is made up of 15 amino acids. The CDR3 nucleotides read TGTGCCAGCAGCTTAGCGGGCTCTCTTAATGAAAAACTGTTTTTT. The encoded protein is CASSLAGSLNEKLFF.